The entry below gives a single T cell receptor (beta chain) sequence along with its context. Trimming cost V 2 bases and J 4 bases, with 10 bases left between them. This CDR3 has 13 amino acids. Per the germline V gene, CDR1 is SQVTM and CDR2 is ANQGSEA. Every bit of the isolated RNA underwent reverse transcription, so sequencing read expressed TCRB transcripts. The data were produced by immunoSEQ multiplex PCR, yet TCRdb's version contains in-frame clones alone and is incomplete. The repertoire holds roughly 240,000 clones, with 55% to 70% as singletons. The data originate from a study of beta chain features in type 1 diabetes.

The specimen sequenced was naive CD4+ T cells from blood. The chain employs TRBV29-1 and TRBJ2-3; D gene unclear. The clonotype originates from a man aged 25-40 years in good health. The CDR3 loop reads CSVEMHWADTQYF. As DNA, the CDR3 is TGCAGCGTTGAAATGCACTGGGCAGATACGCAGTATTTT.